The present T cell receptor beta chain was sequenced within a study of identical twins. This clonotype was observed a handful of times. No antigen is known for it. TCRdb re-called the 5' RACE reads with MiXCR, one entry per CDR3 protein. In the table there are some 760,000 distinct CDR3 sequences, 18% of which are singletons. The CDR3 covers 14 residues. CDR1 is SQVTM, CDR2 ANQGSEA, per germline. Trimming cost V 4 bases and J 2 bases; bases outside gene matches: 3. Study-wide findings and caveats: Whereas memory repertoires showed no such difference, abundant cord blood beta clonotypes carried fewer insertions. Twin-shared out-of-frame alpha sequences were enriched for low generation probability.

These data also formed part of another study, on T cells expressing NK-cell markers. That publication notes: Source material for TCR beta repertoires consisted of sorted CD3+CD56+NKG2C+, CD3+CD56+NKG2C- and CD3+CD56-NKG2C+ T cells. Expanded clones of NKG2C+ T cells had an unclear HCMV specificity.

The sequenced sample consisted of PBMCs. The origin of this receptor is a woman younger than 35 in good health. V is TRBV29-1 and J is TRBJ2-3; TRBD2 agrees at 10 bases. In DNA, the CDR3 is TGCAGCGTTGGGACTAGCGGATTCACAGATACGCAGTATTTT. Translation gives CSVGTSGFTDTQYF.